Following are 15 T cell receptor beta chains from one sample sequenced in a study of T cell responses to AZD1222 COVID-19 vaccine. Measured with immunoSEQ multiplex PCR; TCRdb has only the in-frame clones, and not every one. The sample has 120,000 or so clones, approximately 89% seen once. The source was peripheral blood, collected on day 0 of AZD1222 vaccination. All receptors derive from an adult in good health.

This clone was counted only a few times. The gene calls are TRBV6-2 or TRBV6-3 and TRBJ2-1, with 11 bases matching TRBD1. The CDR3 has 17 residues. After removal of 0 bases from V and 2 bases from J, the junction contained 3 bases not matched to a gene. The germline V gene has CDR1 MNHEY and CDR2 SVGEGT. CDR3 sequence reads: CASSYSPGQGAYNEQFF. The DNA for the CDR3 is TGTGCCAGCAGTTACTCTCCGGGACAGGGGGCCTACAATGAGCAGTTCTTC.

The rearrangement uses TRBV10-2 and TRBJ2-3; TRBD2 matches 9 bases. This CDR3 has 14 amino acids. The germline CDR1 and CDR2 sequences are WSHSY and SAAADI. J gave up 5 bases and V 10 bases, and 10 bases lay outside the gene matches. The CDR3 protein is CATRGRLAEDTQYF. The CDR3 bases are TGCGCCACCAGGGGGAGACTAGCGGAAGATACGCAGTATTTT.

The chain combines TRBV5-1 with TRBJ1-2; unclear D gene. Trimming pared 4 bases from V and 4 bases from J, leaving 11 bases between. Germline values: CDR1 SGHRS, CDR2 YFSETQ. The CDR3 sequence is 13 residues long. The CDR3 loop reads CASSDPGVYGYTF. The CDR3, as DNA: TGCGCCAGCAGCGACCCTGGCGTCTATGGCTACACCTTC.

V is TRBV19 and J is TRBJ2-5, with 8 bases that match TRBD1. Trimming cost V 5 bases and J 4 bases; bases outside gene matches: 9. Germline assignment: CDR1 LNHDA and CDR2 SQIVND (reference sequence). The CDR3 is made up of 15 amino acids. The CDR3 DNA sequence: TGTGCCAGTAGTCCCTCGGGACAGGTGGTAGAGACCCAGTACTTC. Translation: CASSPSGQVVETQYF.

The V gene is TRBV7-8, the J gene TRBJ1-6, with a weak D call TRBD1 (6 bases). V was clipped by 5 bases and J by 7 bases, with 12 bases between them. The CDR3 extends over 14 amino acids. The germline V gene has CDR1 SGHVS and CDR2 FQNEAQ. The CDR3: CASSLGHTNSPLHF. The CDR3 region has the DNA TGTGCCAGCAGCCTGGGACATACGAATTCACCCCTCCACTTT.

The chain has TRBV10-3 and TRBJ2-7, with 11 bases matching TRBD2. CDR1 is ENHRY, CDR2 SYGVKD, per germline. The CDR3 spans 14 residues. The ends lost 6 bases at V and 4 bases at J; junction bases unmatched: 5. CDR3 sequence (DNA): TGTGCCATCAGAGCCGGGACTAGCGGATACGAGCAGTACTTC. Translated: CAIRAGTSGYEQYF.

The chain joins TRBV14 to TRBJ1-2, with D possibly matching TRBD1 (5 bases). V lost 1 base and J 7 bases, leaving 13 bases between the germline ends. The germline V gene has CDR1 SGHDN and CDR2 FVKESK. This CDR3 is built from 14 residues. CDR3 in amino acids: CASSQVEGIGGYTF. For the CDR3, the DNA is TGTGCCAGCAGCCAAGTTGAGGGGATTGGTGGCTACACCTTC.

This rearrangement joins TRBV7-2 to TRBJ2-2; TRBD2 aligns across 16 bases. Germline lookup yields CDR1 SGHTA and CDR2 FQGNSA. V shed 5 bases and J 4 bases; nucleotides not matched to a gene: 10. This CDR3 comprises 19 residues. The chain's CDR3 is CASSPWAGLAGGPTGELFF. The CDR3 nucleotides read TGTGCCAGCAGCCCATGGGCGGGACTAGCGGGAGGGCCCACCGGGGAGCTGTTTTTT.

The chain carries TRBV13 and TRBJ1-4; D is perhaps TRBD1 (6 bases). The length of the CDR3 is 15 residues. CDR1 PRHDT and CDR2 FYEKMQ come from the germline V gene (reference sequence). Trimming took off 6 bases at V and 6 bases at J, with 17 bases between the two ends. DNA of the CDR3: TGTGCCAGCAGACAAACCAGGGGCGCTCATGAAAAACTGTTTTTT. Translating it yields CASRQTRGAHEKLFF.

This rearrangement joins TRBV19 to TRBJ2-2; the D gene is possibly TRBD1 (6 bases). CDR3 length equals 15 residues. The V gene's germline CDR1 is LNHDA and CDR2 SQIVND (reference sequence). The germline V and J ends were trimmed by 6 bases and 0 bases, with 11 bases remaining between them. The CDR3 sequence is CASRKGVANTGELFF. Written as DNA, the CDR3 is TGTGCCAGTAGGAAGGGGGTTGCGAACACCGGGGAGCTGTTTTTT.

CDR3 residues: CASSSRTSGINNEQFF. The CDR3 DNA is TGTGCCAGCAGTTCGCGGACTAGCGGGATTAATAATGAGCAGTTCTTC. The chain links TRBV6-2 or TRBV6-3 to TRBJ2-1; 12 bases line up with TRBD2. Germline CDR1 is MNHEY and CDR2 is SVGEGT. J gave up 7 bases and V 4 bases, and 8 bases lay outside the gene matches. CDR3 length: 16 amino acids.

The chain uses TRBV30 and TRBJ1-5; D not resolved. V lost 7 bases and J 4 bases, leaving 11 bases between the germline ends. CDR1 is GTSNPN, CDR2 SVGIG, per germline (reference sequence). This CDR3 is 12 amino acids long. The CDR3 DNA sequence: TGTGCCTCCGGGCCTCGAAATCAGCCCCAGCATTTT. It codes for CASGPRNQPQHF.

In the case of this clone: The sample contains more than one DNA sequence encoding this CDR3. The rearrangement uses TRBV5-1 and TRBJ2-5; D gene unclear. This CDR3 is 12 amino acids long. The ends were cut back, 0 bases at V and 2 bases at J, with 2 bases in the middle. Germline lookup yields CDR1 SGHRS and CDR2 YFSETQ. For the CDR3, the DNA is TGCGCCAGCAGCTTGGCACAAGAGACCCAGTACTTC. It yields the protein CASSLAQETQYF.

In its sample, this clone was seen once. The chain links TRBV24-1 to TRBJ2-2; D is possibly TRBD2 (5 bases). Deletions cut 0 bases from V and 5 bases from J, with 9 bases between. CDR3 length: 15 residues. The V gene's germline CDR1 is KGHDR and CDR2 SFDVKD. The CDR3 DNA follows: TGTGCCACCAGTGATTTGCTTTCGGGGACCGGGGAGCTGTTTTTT. Its translation: CATSDLLSGTGELFF.

This rearrangement joins TRBV7-3 to TRBJ2-1, with 7 positions matching TRBD2. The ends lost 1 base at V and 2 bases at J; junction bases unmatched: 8. The CDR3 extends over 17 amino acids. Germline V lookup: CDR1 SGHTA, CDR2 FQGTGA. This chain's CDR3 is CASSLRGGIRPYNEQFF. The CDR3 DNA follows: TGTGCCAGCAGCTTAAGGGGGGGTATTCGACCCTACAATGAGCAGTTCTTC.